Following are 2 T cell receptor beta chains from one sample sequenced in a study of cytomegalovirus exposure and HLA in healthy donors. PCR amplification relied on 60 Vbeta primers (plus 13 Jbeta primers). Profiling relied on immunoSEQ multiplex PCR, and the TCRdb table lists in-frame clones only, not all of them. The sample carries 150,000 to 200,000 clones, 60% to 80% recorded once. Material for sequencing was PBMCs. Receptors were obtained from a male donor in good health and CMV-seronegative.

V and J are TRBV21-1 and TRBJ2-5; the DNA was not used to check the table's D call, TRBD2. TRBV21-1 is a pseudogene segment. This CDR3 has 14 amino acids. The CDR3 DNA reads TGTGCCAGCAGCAAAAATTGGGCGGGGGCCGGGAAACACTTC. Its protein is CASSKNWAGAGKHF.

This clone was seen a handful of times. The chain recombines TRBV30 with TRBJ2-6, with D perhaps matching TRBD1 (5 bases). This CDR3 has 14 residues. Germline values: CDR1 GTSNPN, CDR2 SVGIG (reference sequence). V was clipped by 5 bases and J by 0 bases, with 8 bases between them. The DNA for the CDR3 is TGTGCCTGGGACAGCAGCTCTGGGGCCAACGTCCTGACTTTC. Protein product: CAWDSSSGANVLTF.